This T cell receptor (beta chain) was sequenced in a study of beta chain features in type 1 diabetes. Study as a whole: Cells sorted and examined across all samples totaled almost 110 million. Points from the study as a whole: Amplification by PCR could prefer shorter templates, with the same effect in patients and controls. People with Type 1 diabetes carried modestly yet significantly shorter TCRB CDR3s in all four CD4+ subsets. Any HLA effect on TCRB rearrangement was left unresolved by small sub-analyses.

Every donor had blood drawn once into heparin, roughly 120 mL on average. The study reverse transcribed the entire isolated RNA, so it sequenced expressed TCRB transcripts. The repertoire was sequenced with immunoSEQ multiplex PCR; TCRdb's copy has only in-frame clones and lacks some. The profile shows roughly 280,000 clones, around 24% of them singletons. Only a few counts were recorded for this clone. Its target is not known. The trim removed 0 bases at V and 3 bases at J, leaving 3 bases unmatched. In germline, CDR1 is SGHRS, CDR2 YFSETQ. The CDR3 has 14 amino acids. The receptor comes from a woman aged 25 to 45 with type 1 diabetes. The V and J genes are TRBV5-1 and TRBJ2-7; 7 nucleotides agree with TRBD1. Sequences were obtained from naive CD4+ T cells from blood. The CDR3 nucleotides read TGCGCCAGCAGCTTGGTCGGGACAGTCTACGAGCAGTACTTC. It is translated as CASSLVGTVYEQYF.